What follows are 12 T cell receptor beta chains derived from one specimen sequenced in a study of T cells in Graves' hyperthyroidism and ophthalmopathy. TCR beta CDR3 sequences were amplified from RNA transcripts. The TCR CDR3 was amplified in a first-round RT-PCR using the HTBI primer set. Each CDR3 protein gets one entry after TCRdb re-called the multiplex PCR reads with MiXCR. Among some 620,000 distinct CDR3 sequences listed, around 15% were seen once. The specimen was blood. These receptors all stem from a woman aged 25 to 45 with Graves' hyperthyroidism.

This clonotype has ten or more counts. V gene TRBV12-3 or TRBV12-4 combines with J gene TRBJ1-5; perhaps TRBD1 as D (5 bases). This CDR3 is built from 13 residues. V lost 5 bases and J lost 7, with 12 bases in between. CDR3 sequence: CASSVRAGQPQHF. CDR3 coding DNA: TGTGCCAGCAGTGTCAGGGCAGGGCAGCCCCAGCATTTT.

The rearrangement joins TRBV27 to TRBJ2-6, with 10 bases matching TRBD2. CDR3 size: 18 residues. The J segment lost 1 base and the V segment lost 5 bases, leaving 8 bases of the junction unmatched. Germline loops: CDR1 MNHEY, CDR2 SMNVEV (reference sequence). CDR3 residues: CASSPRLAGVSGANVLTF. DNA for the CDR3: TGTGCCAGCAGTCCTCGGCTAGCGGGAGTTTCTGGGGCCAACGTCCTGACTTTC.

Many counts were recorded for this clonotype. This chain links TRBV18 with TRBJ2-1; no firm D call. Germline CDR1 KGHSH, CDR2 LQKENI. V gave up 1 base and J gave up 5 bases, with 6 bases separating them. The CDR3 length is 13 residues. This CDR3 is CASSPLDNNEQFF. In DNA form, the CDR3 reads TGTGCCAGCTCACCACTAGACAACAATGAGCAGTTCTTC.

This clonotype was observed many times. CDR3 DNA sequence: TGTGCCATCGGTCGACAGCCCCAGTACTTC. Amino acids: CAIGRQPQYF. V and J are TRBV10-3 and TRBJ2-5; D perhaps matches TRBD1 (5 bases). The CDR3 sequence is 10 residues long. Germline V lookup: CDR1 ENHRY, CDR2 SYGVKD. Trimming took off 8 bases at V and 9 bases at J, with 10 bases between the two ends.

To note about this clonotype: At one of its ends the junction is not consistent with the germline gene, which may arise from a read error. The CDR3 DNA reads TGTGCCATCAGTGTAGCTAAACTGGATACTCAGTATTTT. Its protein is CAISVAKLDTQYF. This sequence joins TRBV10-3 and TRBJ2-3; D ambiguous. The CDR3 is made up of 13 amino acids. The germline V gene has CDR1 ENHRY and CDR2 SYGVKD.

This clonotype came up many times. This chain uses TRBV30 with TRBJ1-2, with TRBD1 as a possible D gene (5 bases). The CDR3 consists of 13 residues. Germline V gene data show CDR1 as GTSNPN and CDR2 as SVGIG (reference sequence). V lost 4 bases to trimming and J lost 4 bases, with 13 bases between them. The CDR3 reads CAWIAGGTYGYTF. The CDR3 DNA reads TGTGCCTGGATCGCTGGGGGGACCTATGGCTACACCTTC.

This clonotype was recorded once. The chain employs TRBV18 and TRBJ2-7, with D perhaps assigned TRBD1 or TRBD2 (5 bases each). CDR1 and CDR2 from the germline V gene are KGHSH and LQKENI. The CDR3 is made up of 16 amino acids. V lost 4 bases to trimming and J lost 2 bases, with 18 bases between them. The CDR3 spells CASSLSASRGPYEQYF. The CDR3 DNA follows: TGTGCCAGCTCACTCTCCGCCTCCCGGGGCCCCTACGAGCAGTACTTC.

This clonotype was seen many times. This chain connects TRBV11-3 to TRBJ1-2; possible D gene TRBD1, 5 bases. Looked up from germline, CDR1 is SGHNT and CDR2 is YENEEA. The length of the CDR3 is 15 residues. Trimming took 0 bases from V and 4 from J, leaving 12 bases between them. The CDR3 sequence is CASSLDPGGGYGYTF. The CDR3 DNA reads as TGTGCCAGCAGCTTAGATCCCGGGGGAGGCTATGGCTACACCTTC.

This clonotype has only a few counts. The chain carries TRBV9 and TRBJ1-1; no clear D. This CDR3 contains 14 residues. CDR1 is SGDLS, CDR2 YYNGEE, per germline. Trimming took 0 bases from V and 4 from J, leaving 10 bases between them. The CDR3 loop reads CASSVGLGGTEAFF. DNA of the CDR3: TGTGCCAGCAGCGTAGGTCTGGGTGGCACTGAAGCTTTCTTT.

J is TRBJ2-3 and V is TRBV27, with D unclear. The ends were cut back, 6 bases at V and 3 bases at J, with 16 bases in the middle. The germline CDR1 and CDR2 sequences are MNHEY and SMNVEV (reference sequence). CDR3 length: 15 amino acids. Here the CDR3 DNA reads TGTGCCAGCAGCGAAGCCCTAGTGGGGACAGATACGCAGTATTTT. Its protein product is CASSEALVGTDTQYF.

For this clonotype: It may be a read error: a sequence one base away is much more abundant. The genes are TRBV30 and TRBJ1-6; D is ambiguous. The CDR3 has 15 residues. The germline V and J ends were trimmed by 8 bases and 7 bases, with 21 bases remaining between them. Germline assignment: CDR1 GTSNPN and CDR2 SVGIG (reference sequence). The CDR3 here is CAACLGGIGNSPLHF. In DNA form, the CDR3 reads TGTGCCGCCTGCCTCGGAGGAATAGGGAATTCACCCCTCCACTTT.

This clonotype has a count of ten or more. The CDR3, as DNA: TGTGCCAGCCAAGTCCAGGTCTACTCCTACGAGCAGTACTTC. It is translated as CASQVQVYSYEQYF. The gene calls are TRBV7-2 and TRBJ2-7; D gene uncertain. CDR1 is SGHTA and CDR2 is FQGNSA in the germline V gene. Trimming took off 8 bases at V and 0 bases at J, with 14 bases between the two ends. The CDR3 has 14 residues.